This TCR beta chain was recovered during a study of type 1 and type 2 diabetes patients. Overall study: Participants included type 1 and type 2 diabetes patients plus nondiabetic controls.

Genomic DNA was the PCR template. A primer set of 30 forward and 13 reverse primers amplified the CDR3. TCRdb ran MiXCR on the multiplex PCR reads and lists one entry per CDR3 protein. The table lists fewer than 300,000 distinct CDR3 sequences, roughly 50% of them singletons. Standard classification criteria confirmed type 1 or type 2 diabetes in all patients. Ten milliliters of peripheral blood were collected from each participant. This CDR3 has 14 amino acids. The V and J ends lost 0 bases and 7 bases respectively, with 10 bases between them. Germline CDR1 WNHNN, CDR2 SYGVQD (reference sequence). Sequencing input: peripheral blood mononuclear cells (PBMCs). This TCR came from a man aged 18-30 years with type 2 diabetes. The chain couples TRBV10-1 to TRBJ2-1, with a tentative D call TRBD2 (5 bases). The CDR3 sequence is CASSESVRGNEQFF. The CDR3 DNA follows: TGCGCCAGCAGTGAGTCGGTCCGAGGGAATGAGCAGTTCTTC.